The rows below give T cell receptor beta chains drawn from one sample of a study of T cells after yellow fever vaccination. TCRdb reanalysed the 5' RACE reads using MiXCR and keeps one entry per CDR3 protein. The sample lists 610,000 or so distinct CDR3 sequences; roughly an eighth were seen once. The sample here was PBMCs, taken on the day of the yellow fever booster vaccination. The receptors were gathered from a man aged 25-45 years who received the YFV17D yellow fever vaccine. Both conserved end residues are part of each CDR3. D genes are given only for firm matches. A clone size is listed for some rows: how often the clone was seen (once, few, many), or a class if it is expanded.

D gene | J gene | V gene | clone size | CDR3 DNA | CDR3 protein
TRBD2 | TRBJ2-3 | TRBV20-1 | . | TGCAGTGCCCCCCGGGCGGGAGTGGAAGATACGCAGTATTTT | CSAPRAGVEDTQYF
. | TRBJ2-7 | TRBV4-3 | . | TGCGCCAGCAGCCAAGAGGAACGCGACCGGCAGTACTTC | CASSQEERDRQYF
. | TRBJ2-2 | TRBV20-1 | few | TGCAGTGCTAGCCCGAGCGATAACACCGGGGAGCTGTTTTTT | CSASPSDNTGELFF
TRBD2 | TRBJ2-5 | TRBV5-1 | . | TGCGCCAGCGCCCGGGAGGGCCGCGAGACCCAGTACTTC | CASAREGRETQYF
. | TRBJ2-2 | TRBV14 | few | TGTGCCAGCAGCCAAGCTGAGCGGTTCACCGGGGAGCTGTTTTTT | CASSQAERFTGELFF
. | TRBJ2-7 | TRBV9 | few | TGTGCCAGCAGCGTTGGGCAAGGGACCCTCCACGAGCAGTACTTC | CASSVGQGTLHEQYF
. | TRBJ2-7 | TRBV9 | . | TGTGCCAGCAGCGTAGAGGGATACGCCTACGAGCAGTACTTC | CASSVEGYAYEQYF
. | TRBJ2-7 | TRBV6-6 | few | TGTGCCAGCAGTTACTACGTGGGCGAGCAGTACTTC | CASSYYVGEQYF
. | TRBJ2-7 | TRBV6-5 | . | TGTGCCAGCAGTTACTCGAGGTATGCTGAGCAGTACTTC | CASSYSRYAEQYF
TRBD2 | TRBJ2-7 | TRBV7-2 | . | TGTGCCAGCAGCTCTCGGACTAGCGGGTTGGTGTACGAGCAGTACTTC | CASSSRTSGLVYEQYF
. | TRBJ1-4 | TRBV5-1 | few | TGCGCCAGCAGCAGACCCGGTGGGACTAATGAAAAACTGTTTTTT | CASSRPGGTNEKLFF
. | TRBJ2-7 | TRBV5-1 | . | TGCGCCAGCGCTGACACAGGGGAGGACTACGAGCAGTACTTC | CASADTGEDYEQYF
. | TRBJ1-2 | TRBV6-5 | . | TGTGCCAGCAGTTACTCACGGGTCCAAGGCTACACCTTC | CASSYSRVQGYTF
. | TRBJ2-2 | TRBV29-1 | . | TGCAGCGTTGAAGCTACACCTGGGGAGCTGTTTTTT | CSVEATPGELFF
. | TRBJ1-1 | TRBV28 | . | TGTGCCAGCAGTTGGGGTGCGAACACTGAAGCTTTCTTT | CASSWGANTEAFF
. | TRBJ2-1 | TRBV24-1 | . | TGTGCCACCAGTGTTGGTCAGGGTATGGCCGAGTTCTTC | CATSVGQGMAEFF
TRBD2 | TRBJ2-1 | TRBV15 | few | TGTGCCATCCGAAAGAGCGGGATCTCCTACAATGAGCAGTTCTTC | CAIRKSGISYNEQFF
. | TRBJ2-3 | TRBV5-6 | . | TGTGCCAGCAGTGGGATCGCAGATACGCAGTATTTT | CASSGIADTQYF
. | TRBJ2-5 | TRBV27 | few | TGTGCCAGCAGTTTACGATCCGGACAGAAAGAGACCCAGTACTTC | CASSLRSGQKETQYF
TRBD2 | TRBJ2-7 | TRBV5-1 | . | TGCGCCAGCAGCGCTGTCGGGGGAGGGGCAGTCTACGAGCAGTACTTC | CASSAVGGGAVYEQYF
. | TRBJ2-1 | TRBV12-3/TRBV12-4 | . | TGTGCCAGCAGTTTAAAAGGGGTTGTGAGCAATGAGCAGTTCTTC | CASSLKGVVSNEQFF
TRBD2 | TRBJ2-1 | TRBV5-5 | . | TGTGCCAGCAGCTTGGGACTAGCGGGGCGCTACAATGAGCAGTTCTTC | CASSLGLAGRYNEQFF
. | TRBJ1-1 | TRBV6-5 | . | TGTGCCAGCAGTTACGGGGCGAAGGCGACGGTGAACACTGAAGCTTTCTTT | CASSYGAKATVNTEAFF
. | TRBJ1-4 | TRBV24-1 | few | TGTGCCACCATGGCTAGTAGTAATGAAAAACTGTTTTTT | CATMASSNEKLFF
. | TRBJ2-4 | TRBV6-5 | . | TGTGCCAGCAGTTCTCCCGACAGAAGGCACATTCAGTACTTC | CASSSPDRRHIQYF
TRBD1 | TRBJ2-2 | TRBV28 | many | TGTGCCAGCAGTCCGGGACAGTCCGTCGGGGAGCTGTTTTTT | CASSPGQSVGELFF
. | TRBJ1-2 | TRBV30 | few | TGTGCCTGCAGAGTAGGGGGCTACACCTTC | CACRVGGYTF